This T cell receptor beta chain was sequenced in a study of CD8+CD57+ T cells in acquired aplastic anemia. Overall study context: Sorted CD4+ plus CD8+ cells gave DNA averaging about 3.2 ug.

Many counts were recorded for this clonotype. Profiles of TCR beta VDJ and CDR3 were generated from a genomic DNA template. MiXCR was run by TCRdb on the reads, yielding one entry per CDR3 protein. Of more than 100,000 distinct CDR3 sequences listed, around two fifths are singletons. The source is a human donor in good health, serving as a control. Sequenced sample: sorted CD4+, CD8+, or CD8+CD57+ T cells (not recorded which) from PBMCs.

The CDR3 nucleotides are TGTGCCAGCCTGCAGGGAACTGAAGCTTTCTTT. This gives the protein CASLQGTEAFF. The chain uses TRBV2 and TRBJ1-1; tentatively, D is TRBD1 (5 bases). Deletions cut 8 bases from V and 5 bases from J, with 9 bases between. This CDR3 comprises 11 residues. Germline CDR1 reads SNHLY; CDR2 reads FYNNEI.